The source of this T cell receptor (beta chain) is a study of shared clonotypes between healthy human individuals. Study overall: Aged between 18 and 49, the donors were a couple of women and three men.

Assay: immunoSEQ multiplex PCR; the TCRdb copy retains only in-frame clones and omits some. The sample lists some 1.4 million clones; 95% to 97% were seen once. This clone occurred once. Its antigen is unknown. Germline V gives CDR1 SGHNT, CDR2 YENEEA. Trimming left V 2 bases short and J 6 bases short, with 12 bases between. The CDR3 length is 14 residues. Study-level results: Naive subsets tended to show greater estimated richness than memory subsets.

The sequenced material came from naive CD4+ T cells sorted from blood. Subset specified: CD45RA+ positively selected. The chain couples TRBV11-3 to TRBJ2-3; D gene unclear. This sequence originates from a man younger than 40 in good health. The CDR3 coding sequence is TGTGCCAGCAGCTTAAACACCCGCGCCGATACGCAGTATTTT. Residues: CASSLNTRADTQYF.